The TCR beta chain under discussion was sequenced for a study of technical replicates of blood from a handful of donors. The ends lost 3 bases at V and 14 bases at J; junction bases unmatched: 8. Germline V CDR1 and CDR2: SGHNT, YYREEE (reference sequence). CDR3 length: 14 residues. Data came from immunoSEQ multiplex PCR; TCRdb stores just in-frame clones and leaves some out. This repertoire shows under 95,000 clones, 95% to 98% found once; its top ten account for 0.15%. Sample: T cells isolated from PBMCs. The source of this sequence is a human donor in good health. This chain uses TRBV5-4 with TRBJ2-1; 13 nucleotides agree with TRBD2. CDR3 bases: TGTGCCAGCAGCTCCTTACTAGCGGGGGGGGTGAAGTTCTTC. The encoded protein is CASSSLLAGGVKFF.